This TCR beta chain was sequenced for a study of T cells in Graves' hyperthyroidism and ophthalmopathy. Study-level findings and limits: Ophthalmopathy stood apart from stable hyperthyroidism in a 13 V-J model. Among thyroid clonotypes expanded above 0.001, most also appeared in blood.

Graves' hyperthyroidism was deemed stable absent ophthalmopathy progression within 18 months. Fresh peripheral blood, approximately 9.6 ml, yielded the PBMCs. This clonotype was counted many times. Antigen specificity is unknown. RNA transcripts yielded amplified TCR beta CDR3 regions. A set of HTBI primers served as the primers for a first-round RT-PCR of the TCR CDR3. TCRdb independently ran MiXCR on the multiplex PCR reads; one entry per CDR3 protein. The profile shows about 340,000 distinct CDR3 sequences, roughly 23% of them singletons. Source material: blood. The clonotype comes from a woman aged 45 to 65 with Graves' hyperthyroidism.

CDR3 sequence reads: CSARKGQLMNTEAFF. As DNA, the CDR3 is TGCAGTGCTAGAAAGGGACAGTTAATGAACACTGAAGCTTTCTTT. The chain links TRBV20-1 to TRBJ1-1; 7 bases map to TRBD1. The germline V gene encodes CDR1 DFQATT and CDR2 SNEGSKA (reference sequence). The CDR3 covers 15 residues. With V trimmed by 2 bases and J by 0 bases, 6 bases remained unmatched.